The next 23 T cell receptor beta chains were all read from a single sample in a study of a mutant IDH1 vaccine in newly diagnosed glioma. Profiled with immunoSEQ multiplex PCR; TCRdb holds only in-frame clones, not every one. The top ten clones hold approximately 7.4% of a sample with around 92,000 clones, roughly four fifths of them seen once. This sample's time point: baseline, week 1 (first vaccination visit). Indicated treatment: pre-vaccination baseline after standard-of-care therapy. The starting material was PBMCs, obtained from a glioma patient treated with radiotherapy, temozolomide or both. The receptor source for this set is a woman in her forties or fifties with glioma.

The chain links TRBV11-3 to TRBJ2-7; TRBD1 or TRBD2 may be the D gene (5 bases each). The CDR3 totals 13 residues. V gave up 4 bases and J gave up 1 base, with 8 bases separating them. Germline V gene data show CDR1 as SGHNT and CDR2 as YENEEA. DNA for the CDR3: TGTGCCAGCAGCTCTGGGGGTTCCTACGAGCAGTACTTC. Its protein product is CASSSGGSYEQYF. Filled out from reference TRBV11-3 and TRBJ2-7, the complete variable domain reads EAGVVQSPRYKIIEKKQPVAFWCNPISGHNTLYWYLQNLGQGPELLIRYENEEAVDDSQLPKDRFSAERLKGVDSTLKIQPAELGDSAVYLCASSSGGSYEQYFGPGTRLTVT.

The V gene is TRBV10-3, the J gene TRBJ1-6, with D unresolved. Trimming removed 7 bases at V and 8 bases at J, with 12 bases between. This CDR3 has 13 residues. From germline, CDR1 is ENHRY and CDR2 SYGVKD. The CDR3 reads CAIKAGLDSPLHF. Here the CDR3 DNA reads TGTGCCATCAAGGCCGGCCTTGATTCACCCCTCCACTTT.

CDR3 sequence: CASSRNPPGQGYEQYF. DNA of the CDR3: TGTGCCAGCAGTCGTAACCCTCCGGGACAGGGGTACGAGCAGTACTTC. The rearrangement links TRBV7-8 to TRBJ2-7, with 10 bases fitting TRBD1. Trimming at V came to 6 bases and at J to 4 bases, leaving 12 bases not matched to a gene. The CDR3 is made up of 16 amino acids. Germline CDR1 reads SGHVS; CDR2 reads FQNEAQ.

The genes are TRBV7-2 and TRBJ1-3, with no clear D. The CDR3 has 17 amino acids. CDR1 and CDR2 from the germline V gene are SGHTA and FQGNSA. Trimming shortened V by 6 bases and J by 8 bases, and 26 bases separated the two germline ends. CDR3 protein: CASSPPPVGQLGDTIYF. CDR3 nucleotides: TGTGCCAGCAGTCCCCCCCCCGTCGGGCAGTTGGGAGACACCATATATTTT.

Notes on this clone: This sample includes further DNA sequences coding for the same CDR3. The V gene is TRBV4-2, the J gene TRBJ1-1; D not resolved. Germline V gene data show CDR1 as LGHNA and CDR2 as YNFKEQ. The CDR3 is made up of 12 amino acids. With 3 bases removed from V and 2 bases from J, the gap between germline ends came to 4 bases. This chain's CDR3 is CASSQVNTEAFF. The CDR3 DNA reads as TGTGCCAGCAGCCAGGTTAACACTGAAGCTTTCTTT.

V is TRBV19 and J is TRBJ1-5; TRBD1 matches 9 bases. The J segment lost 1 base and the V segment lost 5 bases, leaving 6 bases of the junction unmatched. CDR3 size: 16 residues. Germline CDR1 reads LNHDA; CDR2 reads SQIVND (reference sequence). Here the CDR3 reads CASSSGGQGSNQPQHF. Written as DNA, the CDR3 is TGTGCCAGTAGTTCCGGGGGACAGGGAAGCAATCAGCCCCAGCATTTT.

This rearrangement joins TRBV2 to TRBJ2-7; TRBD1 matches 8 bases. The trim removed 11 bases at V and 2 bases at J, leaving 5 bases unmatched. The CDR3 loop spans 12 amino acids. The germline V gene encodes CDR1 SNHLY and CDR2 FYNNEI. In nucleotides, the CDR3 is TGTGCCGGGGGGACAGGAACCTACGAGCAGTACTTC. Protein: CAGGTGTYEQYF.

The chain carries TRBV5-1 and TRBJ1-1, with D perhaps TRBD1 (6 bases). Germline V gene sequence: CDR1 SGHRS, CDR2 YFSETQ. The CDR3 sequence is 15 residues long. The V and J ends lost 2 bases and 0 bases respectively, with 11 bases between them. The CDR3 is CASSLRTGLNTEAFF. The CDR3 DNA reads TGCGCCAGCAGCTTAAGAACAGGGCTGAACACTGAAGCTTTCTTT.

This sequence joins TRBV4-3 and TRBJ2-1, with 14 nucleotides matching TRBD2. CDR1 is LGHNA, CDR2 YSLEER, per germline. The CDR3 length is 18 residues. V was pared by 4 bases and J by 3 bases, with 8 bases of the junction left unmatched. CDR3 sequence: CASSRGLAGGPFYNEQFF. CDR3 nucleotide sequence: TGCGCCAGCAGCCGCGGACTAGCGGGAGGCCCCTTCTACAATGAGCAGTTCTTC.

CDR3 region: CASSRSDVPGISYEAFF. The CDR3 region has the DNA TGCGCCAGCAGCCGATCCGACGTACCTGGGATATCCTATGAAGCTTTCTTT. The V call is TRBV4-1, the J call TRBJ1-1, with D unresolved. The CDR3 has 17 amino acids. Per the germline V gene, CDR1 is MGHRA and CDR2 is YSYEKL. Trimming pared 4 bases from V and 7 bases from J, leaving 25 bases between.

The chain employs TRBV7-2 and TRBJ2-1; D is uncertain. Germline V lookup: CDR1 SGHTA, CDR2 FQGNSA. Trimming shortened V by 1 base and J by 5 bases, and 15 bases separated the two germline ends. The CDR3 length is 16 residues. The CDR3 loop reads CASSLVWPPPNNEQFF. CDR3 bases: TGTGCCAGCAGCTTAGTCTGGCCTCCCCCGAACAATGAGCAGTTCTTC.

The chain couples TRBV5-5 to TRBJ1-6; TRBD1 agrees at 7 bases. With 4 bases clipped from V and 8 bases from J, the junction kept 12 bases outside the gene matches. The CDR3 contains 16 residues. Germline loops: CDR1 SGHKS, CDR2 YYEKEE (reference sequence). CDR3 protein: CASSAANGTVHSPLHF. DNA of the CDR3: TGTGCCAGCAGCGCCGCTAACGGGACAGTTCATTCACCCCTCCACTTT.

The gene calls are TRBV6-5 and TRBJ2-7; TRBD1 aligns across 11 bases. Germline trimming cut 2 bases from V and 2 bases from J; bases unmatched to any gene: 2. The CDR3 length is 15 residues. The germline V gene has CDR1 MNHEY and CDR2 SVGAGI. CDR3 residues: CASSYGGQGAYEQYF. As DNA, the CDR3 is TGTGCCAGCAGTTACGGGGGACAGGGGGCCTACGAGCAGTACTTC.

This clone was recorded once. The chain employs TRBV6-4 and TRBJ1-4; no reliable D call. CDR3 length: 17 residues. Trimming pared 0 bases from V and 7 bases from J, leaving 18 bases between. The germline V gene has CDR1 MRHNA and CDR2 SNTAGT. CDR3 region: CASSDSVMSTECEKLFF. In nucleotides, the CDR3 is TGTGCCAGCAGTGACTCGGTCATGAGTACAGAGTGTGAAAAACTGTTTTTT.

The chain uses TRBV27 and TRBJ2-1; possibly TRBD2 for D (7 bases). Trimming pared 4 bases from V and 4 bases from J, leaving 14 bases between. CDR3 length: 15 amino acids. CDR1 and CDR2 from the germline V gene are MNHEY and SMNVEV (reference sequence). This CDR3 is CASSSGGGLYNEQFF. CDR3 bases: TGTGCCAGCAGTTCCGGCGGGGGCCTTTACAATGAGCAGTTCTTC.

CDR3 region: CASSPSSGVNTEAFF. The CDR3 DNA sequence: TGTGCCAGCAGCCCCTCGTCCGGGGTGAACACTGAAGCTTTCTTT. This sequence joins TRBV5-4 and TRBJ1-1; D not certain. There are 15 residues in the CDR3. The V gene lost 4 bases and the J gene lost 0 bases, with 13 bases spanning the gap. Germline CDR1 reads SGHNT; CDR2 reads YYREEE (reference sequence). The complete variable domain, with remaining parts taken from reference TRBV5-4 and TRBJ1-1, reads ETGVTQSPTHLIKTRGQQVTLRCSSQSGHNTVSWYQQALGQGPQFIFQYYREEENGRGNFPPRFSGLQFPNYSSELNVNALELDDSALYLCASSPSSGVNTEAFFGQGTRLTVV.

The J gene is TRBJ1-2, the V gene TRBV2, with D possibly TRBD1 on 5 matching bases. Germline V lookup: CDR1 SNHLY, CDR2 FYNNEI. The V and J ends lost 3 bases and 4 bases respectively, with 9 bases between them. This CDR3 region has 13 residues. Here the CDR3 DNA reads TGTGCCAGCAGTGAGTTGGGGACCTATGGCTACACCTTC. It is translated as CASSELGTYGYTF.

This clone was observed a single time. This rearrangement joins TRBV13 to TRBJ2-7, with D perhaps TRBD2 (5 bases). The CDR3 contains 14 residues. Germline CDR1 and CDR2: PRHDT and FYEKMQ (reference sequence). V lost 5 bases to trimming and J lost 5 bases, with 16 bases between them. The CDR3: CASSGARGSDEQYF. Written as DNA, the CDR3 is TGTGCCAGCAGCGGAGCTCGGGGTTCCGACGAGCAGTACTTC.

The CDR3 loop is CASSLVGRGDIQYF. CDR3 bases: TGTGCCAGCAGCTTAGTCGGGCGGGGAGACATTCAGTACTTC. The chain couples TRBV7-9 to TRBJ2-4; a weak D match, TRBD2 (6 bases). CDR1 and CDR2 from the germline V gene are SEHNR and FQNEAQ (reference sequence). The V gene lost 1 base and the J gene lost 8 bases, with 12 bases spanning the gap. The CDR3 consists of 14 residues.

This chain uses TRBV4-2 with TRBJ1-5; D is unresolved. Trimming shortened V by 4 bases and J by 7 bases, and 11 bases separated the two germline ends. Germline lookup yields CDR1 LGHNA and CDR2 YNFKEQ. This CDR3 is 13 amino acids long. The CDR3 sequence is CASSPRVGQPQHF. In nucleotides, the CDR3 is TGTGCCAGCAGCCCTCGAGTAGGGCAGCCCCAGCATTTT.

The chain couples TRBV25-1 to TRBJ1-1; no reliable D call. Germline V gene data show CDR1 as MGHDK and CDR2 as SYGVNS. The CDR3 length is 14 residues. Trimming removed 2 bases at V and 0 bases at J, with 7 bases between. The CDR3 nucleotides are TGTGCCAGCAGTGAAACGTCTTTGAACACTGAAGCTTTCTTT. It encodes CASSETSLNTEAFF. Using reference TRBV25-1 and TRBJ1-1 for the parts outside the CDR3, the full variable domain is EADIYQTPRYLVIGTGKKITLECSQTMGHDKMYWYQQDPGMELHLIHYSYGVNSTEKGDLSSESTVSRIRTEHFPLTLESARPSHTSQYLCASSETSLNTEAFFGQGTRLTVV.

The chain couples TRBV12-5 to TRBJ2-5; D is undetermined. This CDR3 contains 12 residues. Trimming stripped 8 bases from V and 5 bases from J, with 12 bases between. Germline loops: CDR1 LGHNT, CDR2 FRNRAP. This CDR3 reads CASFRLGETQYF. The DNA for the CDR3 is TGTGCTAGTTTTAGATTGGGGGAGACCCAGTACTTC.

The chain combines TRBV7-2 with TRBJ2-1, with D unclear. The CDR3 covers 15 residues. Per germline, CDR1 SGHTA and CDR2 FQGNSA. Deletions cut 4 bases from V and 9 bases from J, with 19 bases between. CDR3 protein: CASSSNANRRLEQFF. The DNA of the CDR3 is TGTGCCAGCAGCTCGAACGCGAACCGGCGCCTTGAGCAGTTCTTC.